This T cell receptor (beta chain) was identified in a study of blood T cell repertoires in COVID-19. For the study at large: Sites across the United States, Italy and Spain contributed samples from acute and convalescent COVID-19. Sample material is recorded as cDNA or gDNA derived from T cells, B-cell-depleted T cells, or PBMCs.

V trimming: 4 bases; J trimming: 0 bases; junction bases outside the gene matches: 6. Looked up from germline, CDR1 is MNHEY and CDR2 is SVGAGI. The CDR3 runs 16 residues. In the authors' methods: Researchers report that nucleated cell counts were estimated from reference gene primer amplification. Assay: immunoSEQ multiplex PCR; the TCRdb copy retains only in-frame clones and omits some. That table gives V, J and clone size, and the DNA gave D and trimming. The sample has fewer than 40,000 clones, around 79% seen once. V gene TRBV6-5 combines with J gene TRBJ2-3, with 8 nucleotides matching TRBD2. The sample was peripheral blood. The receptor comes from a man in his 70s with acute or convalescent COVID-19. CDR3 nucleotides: TGTGCCAGCAGTTTCTCTAGCGGGTCTAGCACAGATACGCAGTATTTT. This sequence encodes CASSFSSGSSTDTQYF.